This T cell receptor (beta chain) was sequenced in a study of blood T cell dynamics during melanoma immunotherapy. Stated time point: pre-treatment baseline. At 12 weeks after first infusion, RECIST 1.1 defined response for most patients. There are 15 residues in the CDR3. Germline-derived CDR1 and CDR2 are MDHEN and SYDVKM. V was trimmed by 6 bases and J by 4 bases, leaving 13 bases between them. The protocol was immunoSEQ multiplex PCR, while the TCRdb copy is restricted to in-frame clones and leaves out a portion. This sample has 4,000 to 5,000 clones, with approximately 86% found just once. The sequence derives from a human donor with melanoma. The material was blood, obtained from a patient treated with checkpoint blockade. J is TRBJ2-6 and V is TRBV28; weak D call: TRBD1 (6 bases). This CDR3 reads CASRRNRAGANVLTF. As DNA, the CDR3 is TGTGCCAGCAGACGTAACAGGGCCGGGGCCAACGTCCTGACTTTC.